The T cell receptor (beta chain) under discussion was sequenced for a study of T-cell reconstitution after alpha-beta-depleted transplantation in children. CDR1 is MDHEN and CDR2 is SYDVKM in the germline V gene. This CDR3 contains 13 residues. The ends lost 10 bases at V and 4 bases at J; junction bases unmatched: 7. TCRbeta library construction was performed incorporating unique molecular identifiers. TCRdb reprocessed the PCR reads with MiXCR, giving one entry per CDR3 protein. The data contain more than 150,000 distinct CDR3 sequences, just over 14% of them singletons. This clonotype occurred once. A single base separates this from a much larger clone, so it may be a read error.

This specimen consisted of PBMCs from the stem cell graft donor, obtained from the stem cell graft. This chain uses TRBV28 with TRBJ2-1; 7 bases agree with TRBD2. This TCR derives from a human donor who donated a stem cell graft to a child with acute lymphoblastic leukemia. CDR3: CATKGREYNEQFF. The DNA of the CDR3 is TGTGCCACCAAGGGGAGGGAATACAATGAGCAGTTCTTC.